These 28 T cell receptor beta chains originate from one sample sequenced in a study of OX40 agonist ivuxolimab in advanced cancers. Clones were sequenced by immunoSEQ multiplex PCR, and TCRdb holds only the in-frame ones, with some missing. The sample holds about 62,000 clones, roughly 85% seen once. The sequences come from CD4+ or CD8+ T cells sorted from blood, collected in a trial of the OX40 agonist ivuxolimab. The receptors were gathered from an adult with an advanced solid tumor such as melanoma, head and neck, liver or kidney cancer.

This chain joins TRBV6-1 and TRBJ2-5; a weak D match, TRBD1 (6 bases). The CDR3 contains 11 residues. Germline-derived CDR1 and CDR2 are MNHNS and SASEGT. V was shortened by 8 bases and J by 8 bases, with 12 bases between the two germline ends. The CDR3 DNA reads TGTGCCAGCGGAGCAGGGGATACCCAGTACTTC. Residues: CASGAGDTQYF.

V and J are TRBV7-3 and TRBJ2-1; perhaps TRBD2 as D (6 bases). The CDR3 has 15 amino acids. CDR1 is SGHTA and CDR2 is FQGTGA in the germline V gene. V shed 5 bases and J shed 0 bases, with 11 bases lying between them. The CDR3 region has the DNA TGTGCCAGCAGCCCGACCGGGGGCTCCTACAATGAGCAGTTCTTC. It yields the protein CASSPTGGSYNEQFF.

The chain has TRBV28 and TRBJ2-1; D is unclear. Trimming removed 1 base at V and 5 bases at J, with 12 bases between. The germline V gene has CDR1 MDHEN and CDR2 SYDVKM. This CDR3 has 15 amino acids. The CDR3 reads CASSLSVSVNNEQFF. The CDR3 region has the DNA TGTGCCAGCAGTTTATCCGTCTCCGTCAACAATGAGCAGTTCTTC.

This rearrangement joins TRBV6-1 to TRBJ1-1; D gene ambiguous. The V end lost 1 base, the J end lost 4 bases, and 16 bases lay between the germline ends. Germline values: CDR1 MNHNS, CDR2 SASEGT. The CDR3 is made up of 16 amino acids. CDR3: CASSEVWAGGSTEAFF. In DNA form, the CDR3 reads TGTGCCAGCAGTGAAGTATGGGCAGGTGGTTCCACTGAAGCTTTCTTT.

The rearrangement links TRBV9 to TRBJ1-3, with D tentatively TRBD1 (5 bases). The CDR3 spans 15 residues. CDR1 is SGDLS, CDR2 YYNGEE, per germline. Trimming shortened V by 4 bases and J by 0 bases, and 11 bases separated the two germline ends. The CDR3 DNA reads TGTGCCAGCAGCCCCCGGGACGGCTCTGGAAACACCATATATTTT. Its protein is CASSPRDGSGNTIYF.

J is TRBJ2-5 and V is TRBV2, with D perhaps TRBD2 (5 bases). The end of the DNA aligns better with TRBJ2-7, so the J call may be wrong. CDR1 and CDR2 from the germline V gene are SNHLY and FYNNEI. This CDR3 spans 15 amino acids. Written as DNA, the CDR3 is TGTGCCAGCAGTGAATTCGAGGGAGATCGGGGCGAGCAGTACTTC. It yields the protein CASSEFEGDRGEQYF.

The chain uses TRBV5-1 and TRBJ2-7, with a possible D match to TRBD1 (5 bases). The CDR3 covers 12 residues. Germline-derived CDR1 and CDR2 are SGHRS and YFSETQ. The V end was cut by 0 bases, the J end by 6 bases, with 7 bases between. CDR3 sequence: CASSLEGREQYF. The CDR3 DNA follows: TGCGCCAGCAGCTTGGAGGGGCGCGAGCAGTACTTC.

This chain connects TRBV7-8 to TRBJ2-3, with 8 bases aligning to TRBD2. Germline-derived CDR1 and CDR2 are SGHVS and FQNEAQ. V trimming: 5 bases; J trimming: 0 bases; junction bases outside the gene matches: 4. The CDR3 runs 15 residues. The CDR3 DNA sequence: TGTGCCAGCAGCGGAAGCGGGGGTAGCACAGATACGCAGTATTTT. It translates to CASSGSGGSTDTQYF.

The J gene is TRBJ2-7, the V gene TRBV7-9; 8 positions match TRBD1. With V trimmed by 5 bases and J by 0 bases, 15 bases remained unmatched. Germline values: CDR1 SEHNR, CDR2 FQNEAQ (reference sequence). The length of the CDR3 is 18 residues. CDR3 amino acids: CASSLGGRGRWRSYEQYF. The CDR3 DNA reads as TGTGCCAGCAGCCTAGGGGGCAGGGGGCGTTGGCGCTCCTACGAGCAGTACTTC. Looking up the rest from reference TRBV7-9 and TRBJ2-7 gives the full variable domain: DTGVSQNPRHKITKRGQNVTFRCDPISEHNRLYWYRQTLGQGPEFLTYFQNEAQLEKSRLLSDRFSAERPKGSFSTLEIQRTEQGDSAMYLCASSLGGRGRWRSYEQYFGPGTRLTVT.

CDR3 in amino acids: CASSPPALYNEQFF. The CDR3 nucleotides read TGTGCCAGCTCACCACCGGCACTATACAATGAGCAGTTCTTC. J is TRBJ2-1 and V is TRBV18; D is ambiguous. CDR3 length: 14 amino acids. Trimming pared 0 bases from V and 4 bases from J, leaving 7 bases between. The V gene's germline CDR1 is KGHSH and CDR2 LQKENI.

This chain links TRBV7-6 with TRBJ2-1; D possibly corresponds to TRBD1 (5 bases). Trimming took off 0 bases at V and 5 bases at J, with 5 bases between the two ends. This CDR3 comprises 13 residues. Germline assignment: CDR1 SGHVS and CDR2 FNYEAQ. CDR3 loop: CASSLARDNEQFF. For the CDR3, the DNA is TGTGCCAGCAGCTTAGCCAGGGACAATGAGCAGTTCTTC. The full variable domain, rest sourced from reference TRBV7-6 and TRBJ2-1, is GAGVSQSPRYKVTKRGQDVALRCDPISGHVSLYWYRQALGQGPEFLTYFNYEAQQDKSGLPNDRFSAERPEGSISTLTIQRTEQRDSAMYRCASSLARDNEQFFGPGTRLTVL.

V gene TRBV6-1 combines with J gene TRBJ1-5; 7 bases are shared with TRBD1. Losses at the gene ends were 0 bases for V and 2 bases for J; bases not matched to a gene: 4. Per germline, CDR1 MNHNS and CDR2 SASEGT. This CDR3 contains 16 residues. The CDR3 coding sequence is TGTGCCAGCAGTGAAGCCAGGCAGGGGGGCAATCAGCCCCAGCATTTT. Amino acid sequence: CASSEARQGGNQPQHF.

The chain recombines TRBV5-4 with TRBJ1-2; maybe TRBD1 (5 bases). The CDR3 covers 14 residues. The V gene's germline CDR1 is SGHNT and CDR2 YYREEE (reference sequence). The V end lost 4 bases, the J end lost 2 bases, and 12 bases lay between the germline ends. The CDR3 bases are TGTGCCAGCAGCCGGGAAGGGGCCAACTATGGCTACACCTTC. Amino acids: CASSREGANYGYTF.

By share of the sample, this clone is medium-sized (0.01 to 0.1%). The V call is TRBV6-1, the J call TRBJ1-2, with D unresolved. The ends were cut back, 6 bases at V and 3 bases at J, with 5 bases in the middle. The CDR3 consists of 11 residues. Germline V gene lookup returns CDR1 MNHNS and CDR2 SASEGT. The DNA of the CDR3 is TGTGCCAGCAGCATTTACTATGGCTACACCTTC. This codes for CASSIYYGYTF.

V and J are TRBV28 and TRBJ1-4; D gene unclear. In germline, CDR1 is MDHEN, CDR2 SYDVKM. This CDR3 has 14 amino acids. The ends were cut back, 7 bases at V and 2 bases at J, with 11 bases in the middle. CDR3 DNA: TGTGCCAGCACCCCGTCGACGACTAATGAAAAACTGTTTTTT. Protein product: CASTPSTTNEKLFF.

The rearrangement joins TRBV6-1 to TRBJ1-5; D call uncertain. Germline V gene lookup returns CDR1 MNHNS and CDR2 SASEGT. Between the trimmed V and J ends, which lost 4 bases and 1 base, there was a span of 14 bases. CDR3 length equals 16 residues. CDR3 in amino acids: CASSGTQGRSNQPQHF. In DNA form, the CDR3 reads TGTGCCAGCAGTGGAACACAAGGTAGAAGCAATCAGCCCCAGCATTTT.

The CDR3 here is CASSELLQETQYF. CDR3 in DNA: TGCGCCAGCAGTGAGTTACTTCAAGAGACCCAGTACTTC. This rearrangement joins TRBV10-2 to TRBJ2-5, with no clear D. Germline V gene sequence: CDR1 WSHSY, CDR2 SAAADI. V was trimmed by 1 base and J by 2 bases, leaving 5 bases between them. This CDR3 comprises 13 residues.

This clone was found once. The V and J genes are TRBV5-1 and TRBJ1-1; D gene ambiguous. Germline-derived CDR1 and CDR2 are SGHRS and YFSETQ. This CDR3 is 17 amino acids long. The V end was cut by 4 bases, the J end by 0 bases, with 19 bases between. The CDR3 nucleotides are TGCGCCAGCAGCCCTGACCCGAGCGAAGATATGAACACTGAAGCTTTCTTT. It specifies CASSPDPSEDMNTEAFF. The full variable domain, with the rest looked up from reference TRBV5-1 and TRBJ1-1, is KAGVTQTPRYLIKTRGQQVTLSCSPISGHRSVSWYQQTPGQGLQFLFEYFSETQRNKGNFPGRFSGRQFSNSRSEMNVSTLELGDSALYLCASSPDPSEDMNTEAFFGQGTRLTVV.

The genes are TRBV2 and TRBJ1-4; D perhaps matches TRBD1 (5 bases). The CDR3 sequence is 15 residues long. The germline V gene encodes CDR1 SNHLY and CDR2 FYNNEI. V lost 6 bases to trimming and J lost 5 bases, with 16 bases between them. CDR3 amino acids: CASSFITGPNEKLFF. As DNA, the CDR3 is TGTGCCAGCAGCTTCATAACGGGGCCGAATGAAAAACTGTTTTTT.

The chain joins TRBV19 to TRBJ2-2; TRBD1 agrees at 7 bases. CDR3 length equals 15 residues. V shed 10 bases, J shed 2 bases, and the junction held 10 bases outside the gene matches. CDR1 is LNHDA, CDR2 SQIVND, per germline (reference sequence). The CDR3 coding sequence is TGTGCCACCCGAACCGGGGACAGTAACACCGGGGAGCTGTTTTTT. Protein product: CATRTGDSNTGELFF.

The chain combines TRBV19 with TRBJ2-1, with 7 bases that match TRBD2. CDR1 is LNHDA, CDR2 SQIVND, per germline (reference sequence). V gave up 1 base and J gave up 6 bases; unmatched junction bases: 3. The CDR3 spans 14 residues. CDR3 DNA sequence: TGTGCCAGTAGTATAGCAGCGGGAATCAATGAGCAGTTCTTC. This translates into CASSIAAGINEQFF. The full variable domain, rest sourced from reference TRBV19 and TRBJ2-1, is DGGITQSPKYLFRKEGQNVTLSCEQNLNHDAMYWYRQDPGQGLRLIYYSQIVNDFQKGDIAEGYSVSREKKESFPLTVTSAQKNPTAFYLCASSIAAGINEQFFGPGTRLTVL.

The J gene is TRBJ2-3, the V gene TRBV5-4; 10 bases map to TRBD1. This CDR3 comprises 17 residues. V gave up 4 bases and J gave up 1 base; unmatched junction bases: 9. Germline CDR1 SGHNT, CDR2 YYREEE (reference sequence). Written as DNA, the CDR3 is TGTGCCAGCAGCCTCGGGACAGGGGCCGGGGGCACAGATACGCAGTATTTT. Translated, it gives CASSLGTGAGGTDTQYF.

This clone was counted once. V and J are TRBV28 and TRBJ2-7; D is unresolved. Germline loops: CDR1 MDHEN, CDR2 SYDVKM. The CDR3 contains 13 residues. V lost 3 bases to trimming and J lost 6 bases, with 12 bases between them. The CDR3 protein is CASSLVQRSEQYF. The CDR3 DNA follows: TGTGCCAGCAGTTTGGTTCAGAGGTCCGAGCAGTACTTC.

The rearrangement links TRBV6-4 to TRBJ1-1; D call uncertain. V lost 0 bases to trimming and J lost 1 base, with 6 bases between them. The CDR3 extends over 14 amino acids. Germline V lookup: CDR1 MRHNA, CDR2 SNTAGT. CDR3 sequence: CASSDSPPNTEAFF. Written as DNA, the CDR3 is TGTGCCAGCAGTGACTCCCCCCCGAACACTGAAGCTTTCTTT.

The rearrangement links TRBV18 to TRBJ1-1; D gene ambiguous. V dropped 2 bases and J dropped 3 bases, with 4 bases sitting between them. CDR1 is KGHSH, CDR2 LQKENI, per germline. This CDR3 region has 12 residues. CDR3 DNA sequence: TGTGCCAGCTCACCAGGGGACACTGAAGCTTTCTTT. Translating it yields CASSPGDTEAFF.

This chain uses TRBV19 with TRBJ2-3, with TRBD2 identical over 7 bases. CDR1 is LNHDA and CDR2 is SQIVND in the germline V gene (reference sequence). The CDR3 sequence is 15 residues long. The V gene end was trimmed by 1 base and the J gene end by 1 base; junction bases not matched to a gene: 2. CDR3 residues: CASSIAGGRTDTQYF. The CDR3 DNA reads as TGTGCCAGTAGTATAGCGGGGGGACGCACAGATACGCAGTATTTT.

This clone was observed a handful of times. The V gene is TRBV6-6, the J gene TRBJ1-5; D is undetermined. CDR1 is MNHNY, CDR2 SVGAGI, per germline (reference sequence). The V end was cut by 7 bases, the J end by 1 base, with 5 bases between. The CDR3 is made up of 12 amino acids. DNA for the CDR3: TGTGCCAGCAAAGACAGCAATCAGCCCCAGCATTTT. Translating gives CASKDSNQPQHF.

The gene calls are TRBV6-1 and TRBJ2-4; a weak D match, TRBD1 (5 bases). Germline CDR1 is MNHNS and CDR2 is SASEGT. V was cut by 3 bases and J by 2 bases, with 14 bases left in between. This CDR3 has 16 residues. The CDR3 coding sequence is TGTGCCAGCAGTGATTCAGGGAAGGTGACCAAAAACATTCAGTACTTC. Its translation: CASSDSGKVTKNIQYF.